These 13 T cell receptor beta chains were sequenced from one sample in a study of shared clonotypes between healthy human individuals. Data came from immunoSEQ multiplex PCR; TCRdb stores just in-frame clones and leaves some out. The sample has roughly 2.2 million clones, about nine tenths seen once. The sequenced material came from naive CD4+ T cells from PBMCs. Noted subset: CD45RA+ positively selected. Receptor source: a man aged 18 to 30 in good health. Some clones in this sample may be carry-over from other donors' samples.

Turning to this clone: Lacking the conserved final phenylalanine or tryptophan, this CDR3 likely reflects a read error. It is unclear where the CDR3 begins or ends on the DNA, so no DNA is shown, and the CDR3 is as TCRdb lists it. The J gene is TRBJ1-4, the V gene TRBV6-1; the D call TRBD1 from the table was never checked on the DNA. The CDR3 region is 14 residues in length, termini included. Germline-derived CDR1 and CDR2 are MNHNS and SASEGT. The CDR3 sequence is CASSTPPQGHALRS.

About this clone: Other nucleotide sequences from this sample produce the same CDR3. This chain links TRBV7-2 with TRBJ1-1; D perhaps matches TRBD1 (5 bases). Germline values: CDR1 SGHTA, CDR2 FQGNSA. CDR3 length: 14 residues. V was clipped by 1 base and J by 1 base, with 7 bases between them. The CDR3, as DNA: TGTGCCAGCAGCTTAGTGGGGCGGAACACTGAAGCTTTCTTT. Translated: CASSLVGRNTEAFF.

This chain joins TRBV18 and TRBJ1-2; maybe TRBD1 (6 bases). This CDR3 spans 15 amino acids. The V end was cut by 2 bases, the J end by 7 bases, with 17 bases between. The germline CDR1 and CDR2 sequences are KGHSH and LQKENI. The CDR3 spells CASSPGRAGAGGYTF. The CDR3 nucleotides are TGTGCCAGCTCACCAGGACGGGCGGGGGCAGGTGGCTACACCTTC. Full variable domain (missing parts from reference TRBV18 and TRBJ1-2): NAGVMQNPRHLVRRRGQEARLRCSPMKGHSHVYWYRQLPEEGLKFMVYLQKENIIDESGMPKERFSAEFPKEGPSILRIQQVVRGDSAAYFCASSPGRAGAGGYTFGSGTRLTVV.

The table lists this clone with a count of one. The V and J genes are TRBV28 and TRBJ2-2; the match to TRBD1 covers 8 bases. The ends lost 6 bases at V and 6 bases at J; junction bases unmatched: 6. Germline values: CDR1 MDHEN, CDR2 SYDVKM. CDR3 length: 14 amino acids. For the CDR3, the DNA is TGTGCCAGCAGCCCGACAGGGGCGGCCGGGGAGCTGTTTTTT. Its translation: CASSPTGAAGELFF.

Concerning this clone: The same CDR3 also results from other DNA sequences found in this sample. The rearrangement uses TRBV5-1 and TRBJ2-1, with 9 bases that match TRBD2. This CDR3 contains 15 residues. Germline V gene data show CDR1 as SGHRS and CDR2 as YFSETQ. The V and J ends lost 1 base and 4 bases, in that order; junction bases with no gene match: 3. For the CDR3, the DNA is TGCGCCAGCAGCTTGTCTAGCGGGACTTACAATGAGCAGTTCTTC. This codes for CASSLSSGTYNEQFF.

The V gene is TRBV10-3, the J gene TRBJ2-1, with 7 bases lining up with TRBD2. Germline-derived CDR1 and CDR2 are ENHRY and SYGVKD. Losses at the gene ends were 11 bases for V and 3 bases for J; bases not matched to a gene: 13. The length of the CDR3 is 15 residues. CDR3 coding DNA: TGTGCCGCCGGAAAAAGGACTAGGGACTACAATGAGCAGTTCTTC. It translates to CAAGKRTRDYNEQFF.

Points on this clone: Other DNA sequences of this sample code for an identical CDR3. The gene calls are TRBV2 and TRBJ2-3; 9 bases line up with TRBD1. Germline CDR1 reads SNHLY; CDR2 reads FYNNEI. The V gene end was trimmed by 5 bases and the J gene end by 1 base; junction bases not matched to a gene: 1. There are 14 residues in the CDR3. CDR3 sequence: CASSRDRGTDTQYF. The CDR3 DNA follows: TGTGCCAGCAGTAGGGACAGGGGCACAGATACGCAGTATTTT.

V gene TRBV2 combines with J gene TRBJ1-1; D is uncertain. The CDR3 is 14 amino acids. The germline CDR1 and CDR2 sequences are SNHLY and FYNNEI. The ends were cut back, 6 bases at V and 1 base at J, with 12 bases in the middle. The CDR3 nucleotides are TGTGCCAGCAGCGGGAGGTCAGGGAACACTGAAGCTTTCTTT. Its protein is CASSGRSGNTEAFF. The variable domain in full, completed from reference TRBV2 and TRBJ1-1, reads EPEVTQTPSHQVTQMGQEVILRCVPISNHLYFYWYRQILGQKVEFLVSFYNNEISEKSEIFDDQFSVERPDGSNFTLKIRSTKLEDSAMYFCASSGRSGNTEAFFGQGTRLTVV.

Only a few counts were recorded for this clone. This chain uses TRBV30 with TRBJ1-4, with a weak D call TRBD1 (6 bases). Trimming left V 4 bases short and J 8 bases short, with 17 bases between. The CDR3 is 14 residues long. The germline CDR1 and CDR2 sequences are GTSNPN and SVGIG (reference sequence). CDR3 amino acids: CAWTQRGRREKLFF. The CDR3 DNA reads TGTGCCTGGACCCAGAGGGGGAGGCGCGAAAAACTGTTTTTT.

This clone was counted a single time. The chain carries TRBV28 and TRBJ2-1; D perhaps matches TRBD2 (6 bases). Germline V lookup: CDR1 MDHEN, CDR2 SYDVKM. The CDR3 runs to 15 residues. Trimming shortened V by 4 bases and J by 5 bases, and 15 bases separated the two germline ends. CDR3 sequence (DNA): TGTGCCAGCAGTTATAGCGGCGAGGGCGACAATGAGCAGTTCTTC. Its protein is CASSYSGEGDNEQFF.

The chain is built from TRBV19 and TRBJ2-5, with 7 positions matching TRBD1. The germline gives CDR1 LNHDA, CDR2 SQIVND (reference sequence). The CDR3 contains 12 residues. V was pared by 7 bases and J by 4 bases, with 3 bases of the junction left unmatched. This CDR3 is CASTGTAETQYF. The CDR3 nucleotides are TGTGCCAGTACTGGGACAGCAGAGACCCAGTACTTC.

This chain uses TRBV19 with TRBJ1-3, with a weak D call TRBD1 (6 bases). V was clipped by 6 bases and J by 4 bases, with 13 bases between them. CDR1 LNHDA and CDR2 SQIVND come from the germline V gene (reference sequence). The CDR3 spans 14 residues. CDR3: CASSHQGSGNTIYF. CDR3 nucleotide sequence: TGTGCCAGTAGCCACCAGGGGTCCGGAAACACCATATATTTT.

On this clone: This specimen includes other DNA sequences encoding the same CDR3. The rearrangement joins TRBV6-5 to TRBJ1-1, with D uncertain. This CDR3 has 13 amino acids. Per germline, CDR1 MNHEY and CDR2 SVGAGI. V was shortened by 6 bases and J by 0 bases, with 8 bases between the two germline ends. The DNA of the CDR3 is TGTGCCAGCAGCCGAGGACTGAACACTGAAGCTTTCTTT. Translating gives CASSRGLNTEAFF.